This T cell receptor beta chain was obtained from a study of blood T cell repertoires in COVID-19. About the research overall: Sites in the United States, Italy and Spain provided acute and convalescent COVID-19 samples.

The CDR3 has 15 amino acids. The V segment lost 4 bases and the J segment 5 bases; nucleotides outside the gene matches: 5. Germline V gives CDR1 SGHTA, CDR2 FQGNSA. Study processing details: The authors estimated nucleated cell counts from reference gene primer amplification. This table comes from immunoSEQ multiplex PCR, and its TCRdb copy is limited to in-frame clones, with some not included. V, J and clone size reflect that table, while D and trimming were determined from the DNA. The table records approximately 50,000 clones, about nine tenths of them present only once. The rearrangement joins TRBV7-2 to TRBJ1-5, with 10 bases fitting TRBD1. The source is a man between 40 and 49 years old with acute or convalescent COVID-19. The sample comprised peripheral blood. The CDR3 here is CASSSDRGRDQPQHF. The CDR3 coding sequence is TGTGCCAGCAGCTCCGACAGGGGGCGCGATCAGCCCCAGCATTTT.